Listed here is a single TCR beta chain. The antigen this receptor binds is unknown. No qualities accompany the bases; no much larger clone lies one base away. This entry is derived from a study of cytomegalovirus exposure and HLA in healthy donors (dated by TCRdb to 2015 to 2018). Study-level background: An earlier analysis of roughly 610 of the donors reported 250 to 300 Gb of sequence data and 95 million to 120 million unique TCR beta sequences obtained from roughly 170 million T cells. Roughly 300 gigabases of sequencing data and roughly 90 million unique TCR sequences were included in an early release covering over 600 HLA-typed donors. The genetic ancestry cluster associated with self-reported Caucasian donors included 81% of the roughly 380 genotyped donors. The aim of the study was to test whether cataloging public T cell receptors could identify signatures of past pathogen exposure. Using immunosequencing, the study profiled T cell repertoires from 666 subjects and related those repertoires to cytomegalovirus serostatus. Along with the approximately 700-subject first cohort, a separate validation cohort of over 90 different subjects was used. To predict cytomegalovirus infection status, the study combined high-throughput TCR immunosequencing, statistical association of individual TCRs with disease status, and machine learning. In a later analysis, previously published TCR beta repertoires from more than 500 donors were re-analyzed and high-resolution HLA genotyping was added so that TCR occurrence patterns could be studied. In the later analysis, no new phenotypic data were used to find candidate immune exposures; instead, reliance was placed on TCR beta sequences and their occurrence across donors. An earlier analysis of around 580 of the donors used high-throughput TCR beta sequencing to judge whether each TCR beta V gene segment behaved as functional or pseudogenic. Donor age, sex, ethnicity and CMV serostatus were compiled together with the repertoire data. Genome-wide SNP genotypes for about 55% of the roughly 670 donors were used in a later genetic analysis, which treated that subset as a discovery cohort. Every discovery cohort repertoire had been produced on one sequencing platform. Class I and class II HLA loci were covered by the typing at four-digit resolution. Typing coverage differed by locus: A, B, C, DRB1 and DQB1 were typed in roughly 629-640 donors, DQA1 in 522, DPA1 in approximately 610, and DPB1 in approximately 450. A few DR-DQ haplotypes were treated as single units for association and clustering because of strong linkage in the cohort. Among 300 to 450 genotyped donors of the cohort, an average of approximately 250,000 unique TCR beta nucleotide sequences were sequenced per donor, roughly 18% of them non-productive.

Overall results and qualifications from the work: Linkage disequilibrium might explain the correlated functional status among segregating V segments, but an unknown experimental factor could not be excluded. The study gave a list of about 170 TCR beta chains associated with cytomegalovirus. According to the authors, the approach could potentially be generalized to other disease states and immunological phenotypes. In a later analysis, the rate of TCR association differed among HLA loci, with DRB1 alleles having the most associated TCRs and HLA-C alleles having the fewest. The classifier was reported to diagnose cytomegalovirus status with high specificity and sensitivity in both the original cohort and the validation cohort. A further reported finding was that TCR beta sequences accurately predicted the HLA-A and HLA-B alleles for most subjects in the first cohort. At a false discovery rate of 0.05, a later analysis linked around 17,000 TCR beta sequences to specific HLA alleles. In vitro tests confirmed that three of the cytomegalovirus-associated TCR beta chains recognize cytomegalovirus antigens. An earlier analysis of approximately 540 of the donors showed that most TCR beta V segments appeared in productive rearrangements either about 87% or about 30% of the time, which broadly matched IMGT annotations. Compared with the 666-donor mean, donors in an Asian-associated ancestry cluster had fewer N-insertions in productive TCRs, according to a later genetic analysis. While some public TCRs were present in many individuals, most TCR sequences turned up only very rarely across donors. CMV serostatus was the only immune exposure information available for the cohort. Presence/absence analyses assumed roughly uniform sequencing depth across donors, an assumption that may not hold. Some 15 rarely observed V segments, including chromosome 9 orphons, were excluded from the earlier analysis of some 590 of the donors because counts were too low. In a later analysis, most CMV-associated TCR beta chains were found to appear HLA-restricted, with HLA associations seemingly driven largely by CMV exposure. Compared with equally common non-associated chains, HLA-associated TCR beta chains in a later analysis were more clonally expanded and had lower generation probabilities. A cluster of highly shared sequence variants was judged likely to be a technical artifact of the sequencing pipeline. V-gene and J-gene trimming of TCR beta chains was associated with a missense DCLRE1C variant in a later genetic analysis, and the association was replicated in an independent cohort. Because HLA typing was unavailable for some donors at each locus, only the typed subset was used in association tests. When HLA alleles, especially DR and DQ, strongly co-occurred, TCR associations were difficult to assign to individual alleles. This cohort had only TCR beta chains sequenced, and the lack of alpha or paired-chain data limited which features could be detected. In a later analysis, several top co-occurrence clusters were reported to appear linked to parvovirus B19, influenza, CMV and Epstein-Barr virus.

Library preparation was by the immunoSEQ multiplex PCR assay. For the multiplex PCR, a mixture combining 60 forward primers for TCR Vbeta segments and 13 reverse primers for TCR Jbeta segments was used. The CDR3 region of rearranged TCR beta genes was amplified from genomic DNA by a multiplex PCR assay. Amplified TCR beta libraries were sequenced as 87-base-pair reads on the Illumina HiSeq System. As for how the authors treated the data: In a later analysis, tens of millions of unique TCR beta chains were counted across the 666 repertoires, and around 10 million of these chains were shared by at least two donors. Raw reads were error-corrected and collapsed into unique sequences by a nearest-neighbor algorithm in which closely related sequences were merged to remove PCR and sequencing errors. To assign V, D and J gene segments, CDR3 sequences were aligned to IMGT reference sequences. For a sequence to be retained, a match of at least six nucleotides to both a V gene segment and a J gene segment was required. A rearrangement counted as productive if the CDR3 had no stop codons and remained in frame with V and J, and every other rearrangement counted as non-productive. Following IMGT convention, CDR3 was defined as the stretch from the second conserved V-encoded cysteine to the conserved J-encoded phenylalanine. Sequences without an unambiguous match to a single V gene segment were excluded from the earlier analysis of over 500 of the donors. In an earlier analysis of several hundred of the donors, V segments were called functional above 56.7% productive rearrangements and were called segregating when the between-donor standard deviation exceeded 5%. A statistical classification framework was built to diagnose cytomegalovirus status from the catalog of TCR beta chain sequences. V and J gene assignment, in a later analysis, came from comparing TCR nucleotide sequences with IMGT/GENE-DB human TR gene sequences. In a later analysis, CDR3 sequences and most-parsimonious VDJ recombination scenarios were assigned using the TCRdist pipeline. In a later analysis, each TCR beta chain was defined by its CDR3 amino acid sequence together with its V-gene family, and reads without a unique V-gene family were excluded. A later analysis removed nearly 600 highly shared, low-generation-probability nucleotide sequences to deal with suspected cross-contamination and a sequencing artifact. A later analysis calculated a clonal expansion index for each public chain from normalized within-repertoire ranks of inferred template counts. Generation probabilities in a later analysis came from a VDJ recombination model fitted to out-of-frame rearrangements, and those results were checked against IGoR. Hypergeometric tests were used in a later analysis to score TCR-TCR, TCR-HLA and TCR-CMV co-occurrence, with a repertoire-size bias correction applied to the TCR pairs. False discovery rates were estimated in a later analysis by permuting HLA or CMV assignments 20 times. A later analysis grouped co-occurring TCRs with DBSCAN, adding TCRdist sequence similarity when clustering within HLA-allele-positive subsets. Repertoires with fewer than 30,000 or more than 120,000 public chains, plus five repertoires with anomalous nucleotide sharing, were excluded from co-occurrence clustering. TCRdb mirrors the immuneACCESS table, restricted to in-frame sequences. Some clones are absent from its copies; in checked studies, under half trace to an unresolved V gene, and the reason for the others is unknown. D and trimming come from the DNA, and the V and J calls and clone size come from that table. This sample is represented by approximately 170,000 clones; approximately 78% of them were singletons. The ten largest clones represent about 0.76% of the sample.

In total, over 600 healthy bone marrow donors made up the cohort. At the time of sampling, all cohort members were nominally healthy, though unrecorded immune exposures were likely present. The donor tested CMV seronegative and was one of the 352 seronegative cohort members. Every donor gave a peripheral blood sample, and the peripheral blood mononuclear cells from that sample were used for TCR beta sequencing. The Qiagen DNeasy Blood Extraction Kit was used to extract genomic DNA from the blood cell samples. The sequenced material came from PBMCs. The sequence was collected from a woman between 18 and 29 years old in good health and CMV-seronegative.

DNA sequence: TGTGCCAGCAGCTTAGATACAGGGGAGCAGTACTTC. It translates to CASSLDTGEQYF. The rearranged chain carries TRBV7-2 and TRBJ2-7; a tentative D call is TRBD1 (6 bases match). CDR1 and CDR2, per the germline V gene, are SGHTA and FQGNSA. The V end loses 1 base and the J end loses 7 bases, and a stretch of 8 bases separates them. Spanning cysteine to phenylalanine, the CDR3 consists of 12 amino acids. Kept here is only the CDR3 DNA, which spans 36 bases and is read in frame from base 1.